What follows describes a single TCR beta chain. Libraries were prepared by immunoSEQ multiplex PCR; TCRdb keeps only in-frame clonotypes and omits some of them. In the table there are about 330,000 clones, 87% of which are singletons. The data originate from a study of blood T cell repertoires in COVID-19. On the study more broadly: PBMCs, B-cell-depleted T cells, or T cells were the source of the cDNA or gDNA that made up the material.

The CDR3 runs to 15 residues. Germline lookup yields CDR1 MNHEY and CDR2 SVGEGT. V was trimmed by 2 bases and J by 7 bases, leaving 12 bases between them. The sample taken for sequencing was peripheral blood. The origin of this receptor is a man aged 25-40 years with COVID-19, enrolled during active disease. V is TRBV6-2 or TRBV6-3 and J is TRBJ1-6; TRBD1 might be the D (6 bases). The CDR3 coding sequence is TGTGCCAGCAGTTACATCAGGGGAGACAATTCACCCCTCCACTTT. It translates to CASSYIRGDNSPLHF.